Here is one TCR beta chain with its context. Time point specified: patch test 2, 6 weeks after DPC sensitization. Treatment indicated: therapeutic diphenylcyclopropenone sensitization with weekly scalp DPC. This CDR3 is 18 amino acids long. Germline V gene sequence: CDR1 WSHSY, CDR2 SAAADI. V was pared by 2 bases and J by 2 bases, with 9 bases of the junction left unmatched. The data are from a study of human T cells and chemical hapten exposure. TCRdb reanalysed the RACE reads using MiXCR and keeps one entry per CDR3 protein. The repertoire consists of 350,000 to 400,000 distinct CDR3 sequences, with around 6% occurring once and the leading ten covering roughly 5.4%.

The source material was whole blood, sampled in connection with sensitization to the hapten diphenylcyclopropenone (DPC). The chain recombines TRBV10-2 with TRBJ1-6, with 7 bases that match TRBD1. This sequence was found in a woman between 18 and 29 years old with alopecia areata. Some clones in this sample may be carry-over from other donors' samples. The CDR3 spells CASSERGRVPPYNSPLHF. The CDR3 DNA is TGCGCCAGCAGTGAGAGGGGGCGCGTTCCCCCCTATAATTCACCCCTCCACTTT.